This T cell receptor beta chain was found in a study of cytomegalovirus exposure and HLA in healthy donors. It was the approximately 120-subject validation cohort, separate from the approximately 700-subject first cohort, to which the donors belonged. Trimming pared 5 bases from V and 4 bases from J, leaving 11 bases between. Germline V gives CDR1 SGHTA, CDR2 FQGNSA. CDR3 size: 13 residues. Data came from immunoSEQ multiplex PCR; TCRdb stores just in-frame clones and leaves some out. The top ten hold roughly 7% of the sample, which has more than 150,000 clones, more than 80% seen once. Study findings and constraints: Both high specificity and high sensitivity reportedly marked the classifier's diagnosis of cytomegalovirus status. In vitro confirmation showed a few CMV-associated chains to be CMV antigen specific. Rare sequences made up most TCRs, while some public TCRs were found in many donors.

This clone was found a few times. Its antigen remains unknown. Sequencing was done on a sample of PBMCs. This receptor was identified in a man between 18 and 35 years old in good health and CMV-seropositive. This sequence joins TRBV7-2 and TRBJ1-1; D remains ambiguous. The CDR3 here is CASSHGVATEAFF. For the CDR3, the DNA is TGTGCCAGCAGCCACGGGGTAGCCACTGAAGCTTTCTTT.